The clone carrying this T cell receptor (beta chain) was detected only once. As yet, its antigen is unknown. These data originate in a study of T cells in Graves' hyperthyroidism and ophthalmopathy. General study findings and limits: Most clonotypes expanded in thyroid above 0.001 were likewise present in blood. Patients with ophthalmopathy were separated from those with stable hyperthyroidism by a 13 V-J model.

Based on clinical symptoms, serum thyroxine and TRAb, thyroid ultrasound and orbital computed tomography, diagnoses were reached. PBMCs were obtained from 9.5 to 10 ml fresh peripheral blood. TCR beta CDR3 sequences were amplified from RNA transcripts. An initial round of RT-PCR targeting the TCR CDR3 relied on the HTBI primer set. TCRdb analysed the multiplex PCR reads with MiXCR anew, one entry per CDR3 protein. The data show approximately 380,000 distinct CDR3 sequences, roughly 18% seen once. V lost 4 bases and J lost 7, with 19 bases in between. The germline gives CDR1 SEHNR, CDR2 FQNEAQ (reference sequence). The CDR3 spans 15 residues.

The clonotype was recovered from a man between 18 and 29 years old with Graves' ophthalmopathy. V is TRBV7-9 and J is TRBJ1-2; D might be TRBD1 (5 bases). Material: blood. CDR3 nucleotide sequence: TGTGCCAGCAGCTACCCCTCCTGGGGGTGGGGTGGCTACACCTTC. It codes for CASSYPSWGWGGYTF.